This T cell receptor beta chain appears in the sequencing data of a study of T cell changes during pregnancy in multiple sclerosis (dated by TCRdb to between 2018 and 2021). General notes on the study: In women with multiple sclerosis, the researchers looked at how the T cell repertoire shifted as pregnancy progressed.

To prepare the library, the immunoSEQ multiplex PCR assay was applied. Here the immuneACCESS table is served through TCRdb, limited to in-frame sequences with V and J called. Missing clones are a known gap in these copies; in checked studies unresolved V genes cover under half, and the rest lacks a known reason. Here the sample has roughly 23,000 clones; 65% to 90% occur a single time. The ten largest clones add up to under 1.4% of the sample. The CDR3 contains 15 residues, cysteine and phenylalanine counted. The CDR3 DNA has 45 bases and is translated from base 1. Per the germline V gene (reference sequence), SEHNR is the CDR1 and FQNEAQ is the CDR2. Trimmed from V: 9 bases; trimmed from J: 3 bases; junction bases lacking a gene match: 7. As regards this clone: Which antigen it targets is not known. Nothing much larger sits one base from this clone, and base qualities are not available.

The source was CD4+ T cells from peripheral blood mononuclear cells, collected in the first trimester of pregnancy. The chain joins TRBV7-9 to TRBJ2-2; 10 middle bases align to TRBD2. The source of this sequence is a female donor in good health, enrolled as a control in a pregnancy study. For the CDR3, the sequence is CASSGLAGDTGELFF. The DNA sequence follows: TGTGCCAGTAGCGGGCTAGCGGGGGACACCGGGGAGCTGTTTTTT.